A single sample is the source of the 3 T cell receptor beta chains below, sequenced in a study of blood T cell repertoires in COVID-19. The table came from immunoSEQ multiplex PCR; TCRdb's copy has only in-frame clones and leaves some out. The sample lists about 20,000 clones; more than 85% were seen once. Material for sequencing was peripheral blood. These receptors came from a woman aged 60 to 75 with active COVID-19.

The chain carries TRBV9 and TRBJ2-3; tentatively, D is TRBD2 (6 bases). This CDR3 is 15 amino acids long. Germline-derived CDR1 and CDR2 are SGDLS and YYNGEE. V was cut by 2 bases and J by 0 bases, with 10 bases left in between. The CDR3 spells CASSVRGVSTDTQYF. CDR3 nucleotides: TGTGCCAGCAGCGTTCGCGGGGTTAGCACAGATACGCAGTATTTT.

This clone came up once. V is TRBV6-4 and J is TRBJ1-5; no clear D. Germline CDR1 reads MRHNA; CDR2 reads SNTAGT. This CDR3 is built from 16 residues. The germline V and J ends were trimmed by 2 bases and 5 bases, with 16 bases remaining between them. CDR3 protein: CASSDTPSPRDQPQHF. CDR3 sequence (DNA): TGTGCCAGCAGTGACACACCATCGCCCCGGGATCAGCCCCAGCATTTT.

CDR3 DNA: TGTGCCAGCACAGGGGAAAACAATTCACCCCTCCACTTT. Translated, it gives CASTGENNSPLHF. The rearrangement uses TRBV19 and TRBJ1-6; 7 bases align to TRBD1. The CDR3 has 13 residues. After removal of 9 bases from V and 7 bases from J, the junction contained 6 bases not matched to a gene. CDR1 and CDR2 (germline): LNHDA, SQIVND (reference sequence).